This T cell receptor (beta chain) was identified in a study of prognosis after radiotherapy for stage I lung cancer. The overall study: Recruitment took place in Nanjing, China, where patients with stage I non-small cell lung cancer were enrolled between April 2018 and 2019. Patients numbered 10 to 15 men and over five women, aged about 53 to 84 with a median of about 72 years.

The authors amplified TCR beta CDR3 from genomic DNA using two-round multiplex PCR. First-round PCR, the initial amplification, used primers specific to each TRBV and TRBJ gene. TCRdb processed the multiplex PCR reads anew with MiXCR; each CDR3 protein has one entry. The profile shows under 55,000 distinct CDR3 sequences, less than 45% of them singletons. This clonotype was observed once. This material consisted of PBMCs, taken before or after stereotactic body radiation therapy (not recorded which). The TCR was taken from a donor over 45 with non-small cell lung cancer.

The DNA for the CDR3 is TGTGCCAGAAAGGACATCCTCGGTCTTTTTGGCTACACCTTC. Amino acid sequence: CARKDILGLFGYTF. The chain employs TRBV28 and TRBJ1-2; maybe TRBD1 (5 bases). This CDR3 is 14 amino acids long. Trimming shortened V by 9 bases and J by 7 bases, and 21 bases separated the two germline ends. The germline V gene has CDR1 MDHEN and CDR2 SYDVKM.